This record looks at one T cell receptor beta chain sequence and its context. The antigen is unknown. This entry belongs to a study of T-cell reconstitution after alpha-beta-depleted transplantation in children. Regarding the study as a whole: A year post-transplant, T-cell counts and diversity derived mostly from newly produced T cells.

A library of TCRbeta sequences, prepared with unique molecular identifiers, was generated. MiXCR, applied by TCRdb to the PCR reads, yields one record per CDR3 protein. The top ten clones hold about two fifths of a sample with 45,000 to 50,000 distinct CDR3 sequences, about 47% of them seen once. The CDR3 has 16 residues. The ends were cut back, 4 bases at V and 2 bases at J, with 17 bases in the middle. The V gene's germline CDR1 is SGDLS and CDR2 YYNGEE. This specimen was peripheral blood, taken before TCRalphabeta/CD19-depleted stem cell transplant. This chain links TRBV9 with TRBJ2-3; D may be TRBD1 (6 bases). This receptor was identified in a boy under two years old with SCID, due to receive a stem cell transplant. CDR3 protein: CASSTDSPTPTDTQYF. CDR3 DNA sequence: TGTGCCAGCAGCACGGACAGTCCCACACCCACAGATACGCAGTATTTT.